The 23 T cell receptor beta chains in this list originate from one sample, sequenced in a study of cytotoxic CD8 clonotypes in ibrutinib-treated CLL. Clones were read by immunoSEQ multiplex PCR, and TCRdb kept only the in-frame ones, dropping some. This table holds roughly 170,000 clones, about 84% found once. Sample: PBMCs, taken after 24 months of ibrutinib treatment. The receptors were gathered from a human donor with chronic lymphocytic leukemia.

This chain joins TRBV6-1 and TRBJ2-7, with a weak D call TRBD2 (6 bases). This CDR3 is 16 amino acids long. The V end lost 4 bases, the J end lost 2 bases, and 18 bases lay between the germline ends. Per the germline V gene, CDR1 is MNHNS and CDR2 is SASEGT. CDR3 nucleotide sequence: TGTGCCAGCAGTGCCGCCCTCAGGGAGGCGCCCTACGAGCAGTACTTC. This gives the protein CASSAALREAPYEQYF.

The chain uses TRBV28 and TRBJ2-2; 9 nucleotides agree with TRBD2. Germline loops: CDR1 MDHEN, CDR2 SYDVKM. The CDR3 loop spans 13 amino acids. J was trimmed by 3 bases and V by 7 bases; bases with no gene match: 0. This CDR3 reads CASIAGDTGELFF. Written as DNA, the CDR3 is TGTGCCAGCATAGCGGGAGACACCGGGGAGCTGTTTTTT.

This sequence joins TRBV7-9 and TRBJ1-5; D perhaps matches TRBD1 (5 bases). The CDR3 loop spans 13 amino acids. Trimming took 5 bases from V and 3 from J, leaving 8 bases between them. Germline V gives CDR1 SEHNR, CDR2 FQNEAQ (reference sequence). The DNA of the CDR3 is TGTGCCAGCAGCCAGGGCCCCAATCAGCCCCAGCATTTT. Amino acid sequence: CASSQGPNQPQHF.

The chain is built from TRBV6-5 and TRBJ2-1; D may be TRBD2 (6 bases). Trimming cost V 7 bases and J 0 bases, with 13 bases left between them. The CDR3 is made up of 15 amino acids. The V gene's germline CDR1 is MNHEY and CDR2 SVGAGI. Here the CDR3 DNA reads TGTGCCAGCACCCTGGACTACAGCTCCTACAATGAGCAGTTCTTC. Amino acids: CASTLDYSSYNEQFF.

This clone was detected only once. The gene calls are TRBV5-1 and TRBJ1-4; 7 bases are shared with TRBD1. Per the germline V gene, CDR1 is SGHRS and CDR2 is YFSETQ. V lost 0 bases, J lost 5 bases, and 4 bases stayed unmatched. The CDR3 has 15 residues. The CDR3 loop reads CASSLGDSINEKLFF. The CDR3 DNA reads as TGCGCCAGCAGCTTGGGGGACAGCATAAATGAAAAACTGTTTTTT.

The CDR3 nucleotides read TGCGCCAGCAGCCAAGGTTTTCCGGACAGGGAATTTGAAAAACTGTTTTTT. This codes for CASSQGFPDREFEKLFF. This chain joins TRBV4-1 and TRBJ1-4, with TRBD1 matching 8 bases. This CDR3 region has 17 residues. Germline lookup yields CDR1 MGHRA and CDR2 YSYEKL. V was clipped by 1 base and J by 7 bases; unmatched bases: 11.

The chain recombines TRBV29-1 with TRBJ1-2; D is undetermined. CDR3 length: 12 residues. Germline assignment: CDR1 SQVTM and CDR2 ANQGSEA. Between the trimmed V and J ends, which lost 4 bases and 4 bases, there was a span of 10 bases. This chain's CDR3 is CSVVTRSYGYTF. In nucleotides, the CDR3 is TGCAGCGTTGTAACGAGGAGCTATGGCTACACCTTC.

V gene TRBV27 combines with J gene TRBJ1-3, with D hard to call. Trimming stripped 3 bases from V and 0 bases from J, with 12 bases between. The CDR3 runs to 16 residues. Germline V lookup: CDR1 MNHEY, CDR2 SMNVEV (reference sequence). This chain's CDR3 is CASSFGRLPSGNTIYF. DNA of the CDR3: TGTGCCAGCAGTTTTGGACGCCTCCCCTCTGGAAACACCATATATTTT.

The rearrangement joins TRBV4-1 to TRBJ2-7; 9 nucleotides match TRBD1. After removal of 5 bases from V and 6 bases from J, the junction contained 17 bases not matched to a gene. This CDR3 region has 17 residues. Germline CDR1 MGHRA, CDR2 YSYEKL. The CDR3 is CASSTHPLGTGISEQYF. The CDR3 nucleotides read TGCGCCAGCAGCACCCACCCCTTGGGGACAGGGATTTCCGAGCAGTACTTC.

This clone has just a few counts. This chain connects TRBV2 to TRBJ1-6, with 9 bases lining up with TRBD1. This CDR3 contains 16 residues. With V trimmed by 2 bases and J by 10 bases, 9 bases remained unmatched. CDR1 and CDR2 from the germline V gene are SNHLY and FYNNEI. The DNA of the CDR3 is TGTGCCAGCAGTGAACGAGGGGACAGGGCAAAGTCACCCCTCCACTTT. This translates into CASSERGDRAKSPLHF.

The chain employs TRBV5-4 and TRBJ1-2, with D possibly being TRBD1 (6 bases). The CDR3 contains 13 residues. The germline V and J ends were trimmed by 1 base and 8 bases, with 12 bases remaining between them. Germline assignment: CDR1 SGHNT and CDR2 YYREEE (reference sequence). This chain's CDR3 is CASSLMGGRGYTF. CDR3 DNA sequence: TGTGCCAGCAGCTTGATGGGGGGCCGGGGCTACACCTTC. The entire variable domain, with the rest obtained from reference TRBV5-4 and TRBJ1-2, is as follows: ETGVTQSPTHLIKTRGQQVTLRCSSQSGHNTVSWYQQALGQGPQFIFQYYREEENGRGNFPPRFSGLQFPNYSSELNVNALELDDSALYLCASSLMGGRGYTFGSGTRLTVV.

This chain uses TRBV28 with TRBJ2-7; TRBD1 agrees at 9 bases. The CDR3 totals 15 residues. Trimming cost V 5 bases and J 6 bases; bases outside gene matches: 11. The germline gives CDR1 MDHEN, CDR2 SYDVKM. CDR3 in amino acids: CASSQYRGLLPEQYF. CDR3 bases: TGTGCCAGCAGTCAATACAGGGGGCTTCTGCCCGAGCAGTACTTC.

The rearrangement joins TRBV4-3 to TRBJ2-1; D is uncertain. Germline V gene lookup returns CDR1 LGHNA and CDR2 YSLEER. Trimming shortened V by 5 bases and J by 6 bases, and 11 bases separated the two germline ends. The CDR3 is 13 amino acids. The CDR3 coding sequence is TGCGCCAGCAGCGGAAGTTTAAGCAATGAGCAGTTCTTC. It translates to CASSGSLSNEQFF.

The chain employs TRBV4-2 and TRBJ1-3; D may be TRBD1 (5 bases). CDR1 and CDR2 (germline): LGHNA, YNFKEQ. The CDR3 contains 14 residues. V lost 3 bases to trimming and J lost 1 base, with 7 bases between them. As DNA, the CDR3 is TGTGCCAGCAGCCAGGCAGGGTCTGGAAACACCATATATTTT. It is translated as CASSQAGSGNTIYF.

The genes are TRBV4-3 and TRBJ2-1, with 8 bases identical to TRBD2. Per germline, CDR1 LGHNA and CDR2 YSLEER. Germline trimming cut 0 bases from V and 0 bases from J; bases unmatched to any gene: 4. CDR3 size: 17 residues. In DNA form, the CDR3 reads TGCGCCAGCAGCCAAGATGCCAGCGGGAGCTCCTACAATGAGCAGTTCTTC. It encodes CASSQDASGSSYNEQFF.

The chain is built from TRBV5-8 and TRBJ2-1, with 7 bases fitting TRBD1. The CDR3 runs 14 residues. Germline V gene lookup returns CDR1 SGHTS and CDR2 YDEGEE. After removal of 4 bases from V and 5 bases from J, the junction contained 6 bases not matched to a gene. The CDR3 coding sequence is TGTGCCAGCAGCACGGGACAGATCCACAATGAGCAGTTCTTC. This codes for CASSTGQIHNEQFF.

The rearrangement links TRBV6-1 to TRBJ2-7; TRBD2 matches 7 bases. The CDR3 sequence is 15 residues long. With V trimmed by 4 bases and J by 3 bases, 9 bases remained unmatched. Germline V gives CDR1 MNHNS, CDR2 SASEGT. The CDR3 bases are TGTGCCAGCAGTGTTCTTTGGGAGGGATACTACGAGCAGTACTTC. Its translation is CASSVLWEGYYEQYF.

The genes are TRBV19 and TRBJ1-1; a weak D match, TRBD1 (5 bases). This CDR3 is 15 amino acids long. The germline V gene has CDR1 LNHDA and CDR2 SQIVND (reference sequence). Trimming shortened V by 1 base and J by 4 bases, and 13 bases separated the two germline ends. The CDR3 sequence is CASSIARAGTTEAFF. The CDR3 nucleotides read TGTGCCAGTAGTATAGCCAGGGCTGGGACCACTGAAGCTTTCTTT.

The V call is TRBV7-2, the J call TRBJ2-7, with no clear D. The CDR3 is made up of 10 amino acids. The V end lost 6 bases, the J end lost 5 bases, and 5 bases lay between the germline ends. The V gene's germline CDR1 is SGHTA and CDR2 FQGNSA. The CDR3 DNA sequence: TGTGCCAGCAGGACCCACGAGCAGTACTTC. Encoded protein: CASRTHEQYF.

V is TRBV12-5 and J is TRBJ2-1; tentative D call: TRBD2 (6 bases). CDR1 is LGHNT, CDR2 FRNRAP, per germline. The V and J ends lost 6 bases and 3 bases respectively, with 12 bases between them. The CDR3 runs 14 residues. CDR3 region: CASGLGGGYNEQFF. The DNA for the CDR3 is TGTGCTAGTGGACTGGGGGGTGGCTACAATGAGCAGTTCTTC.

This clone was seen only once. The chain couples TRBV9 to TRBJ2-5; maybe TRBD1 (6 bases). Germline V gene data show CDR1 as SGDLS and CDR2 as YYNGEE. The V gene lost 1 base and the J gene lost 2 bases, with 15 bases spanning the gap. This CDR3 contains 16 residues. As DNA, the CDR3 is TGTGCCAGCAGCGTAAATATGGGACACCAGCAAGAGACCCAGTACTTC. This gives the protein CASSVNMGHQQETQYF.

The V gene is TRBV29-1, the J gene TRBJ1-1; no reliable D call. The CDR3 sequence is 11 residues long. Germline CDR1 reads SQVTM; CDR2 reads ANQGSEA. Trimming pared 4 bases from V and 7 bases from J, leaving 10 bases between. The CDR3 region is CSVGPGIEAFF. The CDR3 DNA sequence: TGCAGCGTTGGCCCTGGGATTGAAGCTTTCTTT.

J is TRBJ1-2 and V is TRBV9; D might be TRBD1 (5 bases). V lost 3 bases and J 6 bases, leaving 12 bases between the germline ends. The V gene's germline CDR1 is SGDLS and CDR2 YYNGEE. CDR3 length: 13 amino acids. DNA of the CDR3: TGTGCCAGCAGCGCCCGGACAAGGAATGGCTACACCTTC. This translates into CASSARTRNGYTF.